The 24 T cell receptor beta chains below all came from one sample that was sequenced in a study of cytomegalovirus exposure and HLA in healthy donors. It was with 60 Vbeta and 13 Jbeta primers that the PCR ran. The assay was immunoSEQ multiplex PCR, and TCRdb's table has in-frame clones only and misses some. Of under 150,000 clones listed, about 10% are singletons. The specimen sequenced was PBMCs. These TCRs come from a man aged 30 to 45 in good health and CMV-seronegative.

The V gene is TRBV27, the J gene TRBJ2-5; the match to TRBD1 covers 8 bases. Germline loops: CDR1 MNHEY, CDR2 SMNVEV (reference sequence). The CDR3 is made up of 13 amino acids. J lost 4 bases, V lost 6 bases, and 4 bases had no gene match. DNA for the CDR3: TGTGCCAGCAGCCAGGACAGGGCAGAGACCCAGTACTTC. Its protein product is CASSQDRAETQYF.

The CDR3 DNA reads as TGTGCCAGTAGTCCCCCTAGCGGGAGGGCCGACGAGCAGTACTTC. As protein: CASSPPSGRADEQYF. This chain connects TRBV19 to TRBJ2-7, with 12 bases lining up with TRBD2. J was trimmed by 5 bases and V by 5 bases; bases with no gene match: 7. The CDR3 is 15 residues long. Germline V CDR1 and CDR2: LNHDA, SQIVND (reference sequence).

The rearrangement links TRBV6-1 to TRBJ1-1, with TRBD1 matching over 7 bases. Germline CDR1 MNHNS, CDR2 SASEGT. The ends lost 6 bases at V and 5 bases at J; junction bases unmatched: 6. The CDR3 is made up of 13 amino acids. CDR3 sequence reads: CASRGDRGTEAFF. Written as DNA, the CDR3 is TGTGCCAGCAGGGGGGACAGAGGGACTGAAGCTTTCTTT.

This sequence joins TRBV10-1 and TRBJ2-7; 7 bases map to TRBD1. From germline, CDR1 is WNHNN and CDR2 SYGVQD (reference sequence). With 4 bases clipped from V and 5 bases from J, the junction kept 11 bases outside the gene matches. The CDR3 totals 15 residues. The DNA of the CDR3 is TGCGCCAGCAGTGGGACTCCGGGACAGTTCCACGAGCAGTACTTC. Amino acids: CASSGTPGQFHEQYF.

This clone was found once. This rearrangement joins TRBV9 to TRBJ2-5; D is perhaps TRBD2 (6 bases). From germline, CDR1 is SGDLS and CDR2 YYNGEE. Trimming removed 0 bases from V and 5 bases from J, with 23 bases in between. The CDR3 runs to 18 residues. DNA for the CDR3: TGTGCCAGCAGCGTAGCCGCCGCATGGAGGGGTGCCAGGGAGACCCAGTACTTC. It translates to CASSVAAAWRGARETQYF.

This sequence joins TRBV4-3 and TRBJ2-7; tentative D call: TRBD1 (6 bases). Germline V gives CDR1 LGHNA, CDR2 YSLEER. V was clipped by 0 bases and J by 5 bases, with 8 bases between them. This CDR3 is 13 amino acids long. CDR3 coding DNA: TGCGCCAGCAGCCAAGATCCAGGGGACGAGCAGTACTTC. Protein product: CASSQDPGDEQYF.

The V call is TRBV6-5, the J call TRBJ1-1, with a tentative D call TRBD1 (5 bases). CDR3 length: 14 amino acids. The germline V and J ends were trimmed by 6 bases and 3 bases, with 14 bases remaining between them. Per the germline V gene, CDR1 is MNHEY and CDR2 is SVGAGI. CDR3 sequence (DNA): TGTGCCAGCAGCCAAAGGGGTATAGACACTGAAGCTTTCTTT. Amino acid sequence: CASSQRGIDTEAFF.

This clone has a handful of counts. The rearrangement uses TRBV2 and TRBJ2-1, with 7 positions matching TRBD2. This CDR3 has 17 residues. Unmatched junction bases numbered 7, after V lost 1 base and J lost 1 base. Germline assignment: CDR1 SNHLY and CDR2 FYNNEI. This CDR3 is CASSEDLAAGSYNEQFF. The CDR3 nucleotides read TGTGCCAGCAGTGAAGATTTGGCAGCGGGGTCCTACAATGAGCAGTTCTTC.

The V and J genes are TRBV19 and TRBJ1-3; weak D call: TRBD1 (6 bases). V was cut by 5 bases and J by 0 bases, with 17 bases left in between. The CDR3 covers 17 residues. The germline gives CDR1 LNHDA, CDR2 SQIVND (reference sequence). This chain's CDR3 is CASSPGTRKSSGNTIYF. CDR3 DNA sequence: TGTGCCAGTAGTCCGGGGACAAGGAAGAGCTCTGGAAACACCATATATTTT.

The table lists this clone with a few counts. The gene calls are TRBV29-1 and TRBJ1-1; D is perhaps TRBD1 (5 bases). The V end was cut by 6 bases, the J end by 5 bases, with 16 bases between. Germline CDR1 is SQVTM and CDR2 is ANQGSEA. CDR3 length equals 13 residues. The CDR3 sequence is CSVGGTRGTEAFF. In nucleotides, the CDR3 is TGCAGCGTCGGAGGGACCCGGGGGACTGAAGCTTTCTTT.

This clone has more than one count but fewer than ten. This chain joins TRBV4-1 and TRBJ2-5; 7 bases map to TRBD1. This CDR3 spans 17 amino acids. V was clipped by 6 bases and J by 7 bases; unmatched bases: 20. Germline V gives CDR1 MGHRA, CDR2 YSYEKL. For the CDR3, the DNA is TGCGCCAGCAGAGGTGATGACAGGGACGGGCTTAGGGGGACCCAGTACTTC. Its protein product is CASRGDDRDGLRGTQYF.

This clone was seen a few times. This rearrangement joins TRBV7-8 to TRBJ1-2, with D possibly TRBD1 on 5 matching bases. The ends were cut back, 5 bases at V and 0 bases at J, with 13 bases in the middle. The CDR3 has 15 amino acids. Germline V lookup: CDR1 SGHVS, CDR2 FQNEAQ. Here the CDR3 DNA reads TGTGCCAGCAGCGCCCAACTACAGGCTAACTATGGCTACACCTTC. It specifies CASSAQLQANYGYTF.

V is TRBV5-1 and J is TRBJ2-1; 13 bases align to TRBD2. This CDR3 is 16 amino acids long. Germline CDR1 SGHRS, CDR2 YFSETQ. J was trimmed by 9 bases and V by 0 bases; bases with no gene match: 6. The DNA for the CDR3 is TGCGCCAGCAGCTTGGTAACTAGCGGGAGGGGCAGTGAGCAGTTCTTC. It is translated as CASSLVTSGRGSEQFF.

The sample holds a few counts of this clone. V gene TRBV10-2 combines with J gene TRBJ2-7; D is ambiguous. The V gene's germline CDR1 is WSHSY and CDR2 SAAADI. The ends were cut back, 4 bases at V and 3 bases at J, with 4 bases in the middle. The CDR3 length is 11 residues. CDR3 amino acids: CASSGGYEQYF. The CDR3 DNA reads as TGCGCCAGCAGTGGCGGCTACGAGCAGTACTTC.

This clone was seen a few times. The chain recombines TRBV5-1 with TRBJ2-2; D is perhaps TRBD2 (6 bases). Per the germline V gene, CDR1 is SGHRS and CDR2 is YFSETQ. V gave up 4 bases and J gave up 6 bases, with 10 bases separating them. This CDR3 spans 13 amino acids. The CDR3 loop reads CASSRGGPGELFF. As DNA, the CDR3 is TGCGCCAGCAGCCGGGGAGGTCCCGGGGAGCTGTTTTTT.

There are a few counts of this clone. CDR3 loop: CASSLGQGRQGVNTGELFF. DNA of the CDR3: TGTGCCAGCAGCTTAGGTCAAGGGAGACAGGGGGTTAACACCGGGGAGCTGTTTTTT. The chain joins TRBV11-2 to TRBJ2-2; 9 bases are a match to TRBD1. The CDR3 has 19 amino acids. Germline loops: CDR1 SGHAT, CDR2 FQNNGV. V shed 1 base and J 2 bases; nucleotides not matched to a gene: 11.

This sequence joins TRBV5-8 and TRBJ1-1; TRBD1 is a possible D gene (6 bases). The CDR3 is 16 residues long. The germline gives CDR1 SGHTS, CDR2 YDEGEE. Trimming left V 1 base short and J 6 bases short, with 19 bases between. Here the CDR3 reads CASSLLVVSDRSEAFF. The CDR3 nucleotides are TGTGCCAGCAGCTTGTTAGTGGTATCGGACAGATCTGAAGCTTTCTTT.

V gene TRBV5-4 combines with J gene TRBJ2-7; D gene unclear. Germline V gives CDR1 SGHNT, CDR2 YYREEE (reference sequence). Trimming stripped 4 bases from V and 0 bases from J, with 14 bases between. This CDR3 is built from 15 residues. The CDR3 protein is CASSPASATSYEQYF. Written as DNA, the CDR3 is TGTGCCAGCAGCCCCGCTTCAGCGACCTCCTACGAGCAGTACTTC.

In its sample, this clone was seen a few times. The chain recombines TRBV7-9 with TRBJ1-5; weak D call: TRBD1 (5 bases). CDR1 is SEHNR and CDR2 is FQNEAQ in the germline V gene (reference sequence). Between the trimmed V and J ends, which lost 4 bases and 2 bases, there was a span of 12 bases. This CDR3 is built from 15 residues. DNA of the CDR3: TGTGCCAGCAGCTCCCAAGGAGGGGGCAATCAGCCCCAGCATTTT. Residues: CASSSQGGGNQPQHF.

The chain employs TRBV5-5 and TRBJ2-5; the match to TRBD1 covers 7 bases. The CDR3 covers 15 residues. The germline CDR1 and CDR2 sequences are SGHKS and YYEKEE (reference sequence). J gave up 2 bases and V 4 bases, and 8 bases lay outside the gene matches. DNA of the CDR3: TGTGCCAGCAGCCGAACAGGGACAGCACAAGAGACCCAGTACTTC. Its protein is CASSRTGTAQETQYF.

This chain's CDR3 is CASSVEAGQATEAFF. Written as DNA, the CDR3 is TGTGCCAGCAGCGTAGAGGCGGGACAGGCCACTGAAGCTTTCTTT. The chain links TRBV9 to TRBJ1-1, with 8 bases that match TRBD1. This CDR3 has 15 residues. Germline V gives CDR1 SGDLS, CDR2 YYNGEE. J gave up 4 bases and V 0 bases, and 5 bases lay outside the gene matches.

This clone was seen a few times. The chain couples TRBV9 to TRBJ2-2, with D uncertain. The V end lost 0 bases, the J end lost 1 base, and 4 bases lay between the germline ends. There are 14 residues in the CDR3. CDR1 is SGDLS and CDR2 is YYNGEE in the germline V gene. CDR3 DNA: TGTGCCAGCAGCGTAGTCGGGAACACCGGGGAGCTGTTTTTT. Its protein product is CASSVVGNTGELFF.

This clone was observed a few times. The chain couples TRBV5-1 to TRBJ2-7, with D perhaps TRBD1 (5 bases). Trimming pared 0 bases from V and 3 bases from J, leaving 10 bases between. Germline-derived CDR1 and CDR2 are SGHRS and YFSETQ. This CDR3 has 14 amino acids. The CDR3 DNA sequence: TGCGCCAGCAGCTTGGGTCCAGGGTACTACGAGCAGTACTTC. It translates to CASSLGPGYYEQYF.

CDR3 sequence: CASSFGTEDQPQHF. The CDR3 DNA reads TGTGCCAGCAGCTTCGGGACAGAAGATCAGCCCCAGCATTTT. V and J are TRBV5-6 and TRBJ1-5; 7 bases are shared with TRBD1. With V trimmed by 2 bases and J by 5 bases, 4 bases remained unmatched. CDR1 SGHDT and CDR2 YYEEEE come from the germline V gene. This CDR3 is built from 14 residues. The full variable domain, its missing parts supplied by reference TRBV5-6 and TRBJ1-5, is DAGVTQSPTHLIKTRGQQVTLRCSPKSGHDTVSWYQQALGQGPQFIFQYYEEEERQRGNFPDRFSGHQFPNYSSELNVNALLLGDSALYLCASSFGTEDQPQHFGDGTRLSIL.